The clone carrying this T cell receptor (beta chain) was seen only a few times. Original processing methods: Estimates of nucleated cell counts were drawn from the amplification of reference gene primers. Here immunoSEQ multiplex PCR was the method, and the copy in TCRdb shows in-frame clones only, minus some. D and trimming were read from the DNA, whereas the V and J calls and clone size are those reported in that table. This sample has over 250,000 clones, with over 75% found just once. These data belong to a study of blood T cell repertoires in COVID-19. Across under 25 US areas, participants ranged in age from about 18 to 90 years. In Cohort 3, a recovered donor had either two negative PCRs, clearance, or symptom resolution. This clonotype was sampled from a woman under 30 who had recovered from COVID-19. Sample: PBMCs or T cells enriched from blood (not recorded which).

The CDR3 DNA follows: TGTGCCAGCAGTGAGACAGACAGCTCTGGGGCCAACGTCCTGACTTTC. Translated, it gives CASSETDSSGANVLTF. The V and J genes are TRBV6-1 and TRBJ2-6; tentative D call: TRBD1 (5 bases). The germline gives CDR1 MNHNS, CDR2 SASEGT. The CDR3 sequence is 16 residues long. V dropped 3 bases and J dropped 0 bases, with 9 bases sitting between them.